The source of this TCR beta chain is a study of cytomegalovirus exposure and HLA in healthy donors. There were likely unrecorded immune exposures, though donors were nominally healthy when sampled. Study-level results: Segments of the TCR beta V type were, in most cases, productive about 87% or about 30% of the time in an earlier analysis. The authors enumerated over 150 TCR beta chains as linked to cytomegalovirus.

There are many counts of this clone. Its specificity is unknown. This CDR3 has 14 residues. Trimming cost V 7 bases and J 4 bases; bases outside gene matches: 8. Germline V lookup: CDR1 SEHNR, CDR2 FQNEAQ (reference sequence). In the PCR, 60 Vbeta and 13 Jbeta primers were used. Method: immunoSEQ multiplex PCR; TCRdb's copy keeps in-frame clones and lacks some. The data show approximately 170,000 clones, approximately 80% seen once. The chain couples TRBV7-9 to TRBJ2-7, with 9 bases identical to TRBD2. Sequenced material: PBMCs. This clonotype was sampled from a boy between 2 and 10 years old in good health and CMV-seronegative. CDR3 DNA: TGTGCCAGCACTCATAGCGGGAGTAGTTACGAGCAGTACTTC. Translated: CASTHSGSSYEQYF.